The present TCR beta chain was sequenced within a study of post-analysis software for immune sequencing data. CDR1 and CDR2 from the germline V gene are SGHTA and FQGNSA. With V trimmed by 5 bases and J by 6 bases, 10 bases remained unmatched. The CDR3 is 17 amino acids. Unique molecular identifiers had been added to the TCR beta cDNA libraries. MiXCR, applied by TCRdb to the PCR reads, yields one record per CDR3 protein. This table holds a few hundred thousand distinct CDR3 sequences, roughly 30% found once. This clonotype was counted a few times. Antigen specificity is unknown. General study points: Included in a set of about five TRBV segments more frequent in patients than controls were TRBV5-6, TRBV5-1 and TRBV20-1.

The sequenced material came from blood. The chain carries TRBV7-2 and TRBJ2-1; 13 bases match TRBD2. The receptor's source is a girl between 5 and 17 years old with multiple sclerosis. The CDR3 DNA follows: TGTGCCAGCAGCCCACAACGCACTAGCGGGGGGGCCAATGAGCAGTTCTTC. It translates to CASSPQRTSGGANEQFF.